This TCR beta chain comes out of a study of blood T cell repertoires in COVID-19. The overall study: Samples representing acute and convalescent COVID-19 were sourced from the United States, Italy and Spain. In each case, the material was cDNA or gDNA derived from T cells, B-cell-depleted T cells, or PBMCs.

Original data processing: Amplified reference gene primers provided the basis for estimating nucleated cell counts. Only in-frame clones appear in the TCRdb table, and some are missing; sequencing was by immunoSEQ multiplex PCR. D and trimming were read from the DNA, whereas the V and J calls and clone size are those reported in that table. The data hold approximately 210,000 clones, with about nine tenths observed a single time. The specimen sequenced was peripheral blood. The sequence was collected from a woman in her 40s with acute or convalescent COVID-19.

As DNA, the CDR3 is TGTGCCAGCAGCCCTTCCGGGACAGGGGTTTTAAGCACAGATACGCAGTATTTT. Amino acids: CASSPSGTGVLSTDTQYF. The chain couples TRBV7-3 to TRBJ2-3; 10 bases map to TRBD1. V dropped 5 bases and J dropped 0; count of bases not matched to a gene: 11. The CDR3 runs 18 residues. Germline CDR1 SGHTA, CDR2 FQGTGA.